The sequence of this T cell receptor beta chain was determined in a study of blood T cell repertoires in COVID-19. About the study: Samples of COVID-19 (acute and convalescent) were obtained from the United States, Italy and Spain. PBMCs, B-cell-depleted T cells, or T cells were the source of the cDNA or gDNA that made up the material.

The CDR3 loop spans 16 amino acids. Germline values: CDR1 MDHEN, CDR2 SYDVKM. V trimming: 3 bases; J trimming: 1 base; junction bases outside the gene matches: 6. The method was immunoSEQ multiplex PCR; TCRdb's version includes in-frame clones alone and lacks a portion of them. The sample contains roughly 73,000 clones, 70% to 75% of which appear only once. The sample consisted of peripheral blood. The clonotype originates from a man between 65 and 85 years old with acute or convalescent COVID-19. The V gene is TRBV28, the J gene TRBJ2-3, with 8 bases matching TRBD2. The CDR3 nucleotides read TGTGCCAGCAGTTTCCTAGGCGGGAGGCGCACAGATACGCAGTATTTT. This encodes CASSFLGGRRTDTQYF.